These 24 T cell receptor beta chains originate from one sample sequenced in a study of blood T cell repertoires in COVID-19. The protocol was immunoSEQ multiplex PCR, while the TCRdb copy is restricted to in-frame clones and leaves out a portion. The sample has fewer than 100,000 clones, around nine tenths seen once. Sequencing was performed on peripheral blood. The source of these receptors is a human donor in a cohort sampled during active COVID-19.

The V call is TRBV3-1 (or the pseudogene TRBV3-2), the J call TRBJ2-1; TRBD2 aligns across 8 bases. The V gene's germline CDR1 is LGHDT and CDR2 YNNKEL (reference sequence). Germline trimming cut 2 bases from V and 7 bases from J; bases unmatched to any gene: 7. This CDR3 region has 15 residues. Here the CDR3 DNA reads TGTGCCAGCAGCCAACTCTGGACTAGCATGAATGAGCAGTTCTTC. Translating gives CASSQLWTSMNEQFF.

This clone appeared a single time. The chain uses TRBV7-3 and TRBJ2-3, with 9 bases fitting TRBD1. V gave up 5 bases and J gave up 3 bases; unmatched junction bases: 15. Looked up from germline, CDR1 is SGHTA and CDR2 is FQGTGA. The CDR3 sequence is 18 residues long. The CDR3: CASSPAGTGRGGTDTQYF. CDR3 DNA sequence: TGTGCCAGCAGCCCGGCAGGGACAGGGAGAGGTGGGACAGATACGCAGTATTTT. The whole variable domain, filled in from reference TRBV7-3 and TRBJ2-3, reads GAGVSQTPSNKVTEKGKYVELRCDPISGHTALYWYRQSLGQGPEFLIYFQGTGAADDSGLPNDRFFAVRPEGSVSTLKIQRTERGDSAVYLCASSPAGTGRGGTDTQYFGPGTRLTVL.

V is TRBV19 and J is TRBJ2-1, with D possibly matching TRBD1 (5 bases). Germline V gives CDR1 LNHDA, CDR2 SQIVND (reference sequence). V shed 1 base and J shed 9 bases, with 16 bases lying between them. The CDR3 spans 15 residues. This chain's CDR3 is CASSIGGSPTTEQFF. Here the CDR3 DNA reads TGTGCCAGTAGTATAGGGGGCTCTCCTACGACTGAGCAGTTCTTC. Filled out from reference TRBV19 and TRBJ2-1, the complete variable domain reads DGGITQSPKYLFRKEGQNVTLSCEQNLNHDAMYWYRQDPGQGLRLIYYSQIVNDFQKGDIAEGYSVSREKKESFPLTVTSAQKNPTAFYLCASSIGGSPTTEQFFGPGTRLTVL.

The V and J genes are TRBV6-1 and TRBJ2-1; D call uncertain. Germline CDR1 MNHNS, CDR2 SASEGT. Trimming stripped 0 bases from V and 3 bases from J, with 9 bases between. This CDR3 has 15 residues. The CDR3 region has the DNA TGTGCCAGCAGTGAAGCCTCGCTAGACTACAATGAGCAGTTCTTC. It codes for CASSEASLDYNEQFF.

J is TRBJ1-5 and V is TRBV7-9, with D hard to call. The CDR3 covers 15 residues. The germline V and J ends were trimmed by 2 bases and 3 bases, with 11 bases remaining between them. Germline V gene lookup returns CDR1 SEHNR and CDR2 FQNEAQ (reference sequence). In DNA form, the CDR3 reads TGTGCCAGCAGCTTATTTGAGGGAGACAATCAGCCCCAGCATTTT. It specifies CASSLFEGDNQPQHF. Full variable domain (missing parts from reference TRBV7-9 and TRBJ1-5): DTGVSQNPRHKITKRGQNVTFRCDPISEHNRLYWYRQTLGQGPEFLTYFQNEAQLEKSRLLSDRFSAERPKGSFSTLEIQRTEQGDSAMYLCASSLFEGDNQPQHFGDGTRLSIL.

The chain employs TRBV19 and TRBJ2-7, with TRBD1 matching over 9 bases. V lost 5 bases to trimming and J lost 3 bases; unmatched junction nucleotides: 8. The germline V gene has CDR1 LNHDA and CDR2 SQIVND (reference sequence). This CDR3 is built from 15 residues. The CDR3: CASSPGTGPFYEQYF. DNA of the CDR3: TGTGCCAGTAGTCCGGGGACAGGGCCGTTCTACGAGCAGTACTTC.

This rearrangement joins TRBV27 to TRBJ2-3, with D tentatively TRBD2 (6 bases). Trimming shortened V by 3 bases and J by 5 bases, and 6 bases separated the two germline ends. In germline, CDR1 is MNHEY, CDR2 SMNVEV (reference sequence). This CDR3 has 12 amino acids. The CDR3 DNA follows: TGTGCCAGCAGTTTCGGGGGAGATACGCAGTATTTT. It is translated as CASSFGGDTQYF.

The chain couples TRBV19 to TRBJ2-1; D possibly corresponds to TRBD1 (5 bases). The CDR3 covers 15 residues. Germline V CDR1 and CDR2: LNHDA, SQIVND (reference sequence). V was trimmed by 7 bases and J by 3 bases, leaving 16 bases between them. The CDR3 bases are TGTGCCAGTACCTCCACAGGTGGCAGCTACAATGAGCAGTTCTTC. Translating it yields CASTSTGGSYNEQFF. The variable domain in full, completed from reference TRBV19 and TRBJ2-1, reads DGGITQSPKYLFRKEGQNVTLSCEQNLNHDAMYWYRQDPGQGLRLIYYSQIVNDFQKGDIAEGYSVSREKKESFPLTVTSAQKNPTAFYLCASTSTGGSYNEQFFGPGTRLTVL.

This sequence joins TRBV28 and TRBJ2-1; 7 bases line up with TRBD1. Germline CDR1 is MDHEN and CDR2 is SYDVKM. J lost 9 bases, V lost 5 bases, and 4 bases had no gene match. This CDR3 spans 12 amino acids. CDR3 nucleotide sequence: TGTGCCAGCAGTCGACAGGGTTTTGAGCAGTTCTTC. This encodes CASSRQGFEQFF.

The chain combines TRBV2 with TRBJ1-1, with D possibly being TRBD1 (6 bases). This CDR3 has 15 residues. The germline CDR1 and CDR2 sequences are SNHLY and FYNNEI. Trimming left V 2 bases short and J 3 bases short, with 13 bases between. CDR3: CASSELGRGDTEAFF. The CDR3 DNA follows: TGTGCCAGCAGTGAACTTGGCAGGGGAGACACTGAAGCTTTCTTT.

V is TRBV19 and J is TRBJ1-5; tentative D call: TRBD1 (6 bases). V dropped 2 bases and J dropped 4 bases, with 9 bases sitting between them. Germline V gene lookup returns CDR1 LNHDA and CDR2 SQIVND (reference sequence). The length of the CDR3 is 14 residues. CDR3 loop: CASSISRGNQPQHF. DNA of the CDR3: TGTGCCAGTAGTATAAGCAGGGGAAATCAGCCCCAGCATTTT.

This rearrangement joins TRBV10-3 to TRBJ2-1, with a tentative D call TRBD2 (6 bases). This CDR3 contains 14 residues. Trimming shortened V by 8 bases and J by 8 bases, and 19 bases separated the two germline ends. Per germline, CDR1 ENHRY and CDR2 SYGVKD. CDR3 nucleotides: TGTGCCATCTCCCGGGACTCGAAATCCTATGAGCAGTTCTTC. Translating it yields CAISRDSKSYEQFF.

The chain recombines TRBV6-6 with TRBJ1-3; 7 nucleotides line up with TRBD1. The V gene end was trimmed by 5 bases and the J gene end by 0 bases; junction bases not matched to a gene: 10. Germline V gene data show CDR1 as MNHNY and CDR2 as SVGAGI (reference sequence). The CDR3 runs to 17 residues. CDR3 sequence (DNA): TGTGCCAGCAGTCGAAACAGGGGCCCGCACTCTGGAAACACCATATATTTT. Residues: CASSRNRGPHSGNTIYF.

The chain is built from TRBV29-1 and TRBJ1-2; D not certain. Trimming took 3 bases from V and 5 from J, leaving 4 bases between them. CDR1 SQVTM and CDR2 ANQGSEA come from the germline V gene. The CDR3 extends over 10 amino acids. CDR3 sequence: CSVDGYGYTF. DNA of the CDR3: TGCAGCGTTGACGGGTATGGCTACACCTTC.

The sample holds one count of this clone. This chain connects TRBV6-1 to TRBJ2-3, with 12 bases identical to TRBD2. The CDR3 is 18 amino acids. Germline assignment: CDR1 MNHNS and CDR2 SASEGT. J lost 8 bases, V lost 4 bases, and 16 bases had no gene match. The CDR3 DNA follows: TGTGCCAGCAGTGGGACCTTGACACTAGCGGGGGGCTGGGGTACGCAGTATTTT. Its translation: CASSGTLTLAGGWGTQYF.

The chain couples TRBV7-9 to TRBJ2-3; 7 nucleotides line up with TRBD1. With 3 bases clipped from V and 2 bases from J, the junction kept 8 bases outside the gene matches. The length of the CDR3 is 16 residues. Germline CDR1 SEHNR, CDR2 FQNEAQ (reference sequence). The CDR3 here is CASSFIDRVDTDTQYF. CDR3 nucleotides: TGTGCCAGCAGCTTCATAGACAGGGTGGACACAGATACGCAGTATTTT. The full variable domain, completed using reference TRBV7-9 and TRBJ2-3, is DTGVSQNPRHKITKRGQNVTFRCDPISEHNRLYWYRQTLGQGPEFLTYFQNEAQLEKSRLLSDRFSAERPKGSFSTLEIQRTEQGDSAMYLCASSFIDRVDTDTQYFGPGTRLTVL.

The chain recombines TRBV28 with TRBJ1-1; D is uncertain. V lost 6 bases, J lost 1 base, and 9 bases lay in between. CDR3 length equals 13 residues. Germline loops: CDR1 MDHEN, CDR2 SYDVKM. The CDR3 DNA reads TGTGCCAGCAGCCCCTACAGGAACACTGAAGCTTTCTTT. It specifies CASSPYRNTEAFF.

This clone was picked up one time. The rearrangement uses TRBV5-1 and TRBJ2-3; TRBD2 matches at 7 bases. The CDR3 covers 12 residues. Germline CDR1 SGHRS, CDR2 YFSETQ. V trimming: 3 bases; J trimming: 8 bases; junction bases outside the gene matches: 3. DNA for the CDR3: TGCGCCAGCAGCTATGAGCGGGGTACGCAGTATTTT. It specifies CASSYERGTQYF.

The CDR3: CASSDGGRAVDTQYF. Here the CDR3 DNA reads TGTGCCAGCAGCGATGGCGGGAGGGCGGTAGATACGCAGTATTTT. V usage is TRBV7-9 and J usage is TRBJ2-3, with 9 bases identical to TRBD2. This CDR3 comprises 15 residues. Germline trimming cut 5 bases from V and 5 bases from J; bases unmatched to any gene: 8. CDR1 is SEHNR, CDR2 FQNEAQ, per germline (reference sequence).

The chain couples TRBV24-1 to TRBJ2-1; possible D gene TRBD2, 5 bases. The V gene lost 6 bases and the J gene lost 9 bases, with 14 bases spanning the gap. CDR3 length: 13 residues. CDR1 and CDR2 from the germline V gene are KGHDR and SFDVKD. This chain's CDR3 is CATSWTEGGEQFF. CDR3 sequence (DNA): TGTGCCACCAGTTGGACTGAGGGCGGTGAGCAGTTCTTC.

The chain recombines TRBV7-9 with TRBJ2-5, with 11 nucleotides matching TRBD2. The V gene end was trimmed by 4 bases and the J gene end by 5 bases; junction bases not matched to a gene: 15. The CDR3 runs 18 residues. CDR1 is SEHNR and CDR2 is FQNEAQ in the germline V gene (reference sequence). The DNA for the CDR3 is TGTGCCAGCAGCTCGACTAGCGGGGCCCAACAGCTGGGTGAGACCCAGTACTTC. Amino acid sequence: CASSSTSGAQQLGETQYF.

The chain employs TRBV19 and TRBJ1-5; maybe TRBD1 (6 bases). Trimming took 3 bases from V and 4 from J, leaving 16 bases between them. Germline V gene sequence: CDR1 LNHDA, CDR2 SQIVND (reference sequence). The CDR3 is 16 residues long. The CDR3 nucleotides are TGTGCCAGTAGTATTTTACAGGGAGCTTCGAATCAGCCCCAGCATTTT. This codes for CASSILQGASNQPQHF. The whole variable domain, filled in from reference TRBV19 and TRBJ1-5, reads DGGITQSPKYLFRKEGQNVTLSCEQNLNHDAMYWYRQDPGQGLRLIYYSQIVNDFQKGDIAEGYSVSREKKESFPLTVTSAQKNPTAFYLCASSILQGASNQPQHFGDGTRLSIL.

The chain has TRBV7-9 and TRBJ1-4, with TRBD1 identical over 8 bases. The trim removed 2 bases at V and 7 bases at J, leaving 6 bases unmatched. Germline values: CDR1 SEHNR, CDR2 FQNEAQ (reference sequence). The CDR3 is made up of 15 amino acids. The CDR3 reads CASSLSQGAVEKLFF. Here the CDR3 DNA reads TGTGCCAGCAGCTTATCCCAGGGGGCGGTTGAAAAACTGTTTTTT.

The chain has TRBV4-1 and TRBJ1-2; D not certain. Trimming took off 1 base at V and 6 bases at J, with 12 bases between the two ends. There are 14 residues in the CDR3. CDR1 and CDR2 from the germline V gene are MGHRA and YSYEKL. The CDR3 loop is CASSQAQIAHGYTF. The CDR3 DNA reads TGCGCCAGCAGCCAAGCCCAGATTGCCCATGGCTACACCTTC.